Reported below is one T cell receptor beta chain. What it binds is not known. These data belong to a study of cytomegalovirus exposure and HLA in healthy donors. Study overall: Out of about 190 million T cells, an earlier analysis found over 100 million unique TCR beta sequences in total.

Findings and caveats of the study: The authors enumerated over 150 TCR beta chains as linked to cytomegalovirus.

The PCR was carried out with 60 Vbeta primers and 13 Jbeta primers. Original data processing: Around 12 million of tens of millions of unique TCR beta chains were shared, per a later count. Profiled with immunoSEQ multiplex PCR; TCRdb holds only in-frame clones, not every one. The V and J calls and clone size come from that table; D and trimming were worked out from the DNA. The sample has hundreds of thousands of clones, over 60% seen once. The source is a male donor in good health and CMV-seronegative. Input material: PBMCs.

CDR3 nucleotide sequence: TGTGCCAGTACCCTGTCCTCGCGTTATGGCTACACCTTC. Encoded protein: CASTLSSRYGYTF. This rearrangement joins TRBV19 to TRBJ1-2; D unresolved. Germline lookup yields CDR1 LNHDA and CDR2 SQIVND (reference sequence). CDR3 length equals 13 residues. Trimming left V 7 bases short and J 5 bases short, with 14 bases between.